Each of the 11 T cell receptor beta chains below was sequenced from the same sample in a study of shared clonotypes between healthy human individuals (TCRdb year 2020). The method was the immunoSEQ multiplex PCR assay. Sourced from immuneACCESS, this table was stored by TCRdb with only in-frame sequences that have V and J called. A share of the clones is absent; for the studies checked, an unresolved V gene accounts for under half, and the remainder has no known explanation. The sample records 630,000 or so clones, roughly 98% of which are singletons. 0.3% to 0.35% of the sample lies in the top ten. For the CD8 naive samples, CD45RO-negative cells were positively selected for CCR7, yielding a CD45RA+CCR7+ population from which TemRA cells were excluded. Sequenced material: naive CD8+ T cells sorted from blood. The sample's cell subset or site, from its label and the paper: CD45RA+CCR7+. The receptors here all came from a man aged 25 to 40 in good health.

The CDR3 sequence is CASSPTGSETQYF. Here the CDR3 DNA reads TGTGCCAGCAGCCCAACAGGGTCAGAGACCCAGTACTTC. This chain links TRBV7-2 with TRBJ2-5; D is perhaps TRBD1 (6 bases). The CDR3 contains 13 residues. V was cut by 5 bases and J by 4 bases, with 11 bases left in between. Germline V gene sequence: CDR1 SGHTA, CDR2 FQGNSA. Using reference TRBV7-2 and TRBJ2-5 for the parts outside the CDR3, the full variable domain is GAGVSQSPSNKVTEKGKDVELRCDPISGHTALYWYRQSLGQGLEFLIYFQGNSAPDKSGLPSDRFSAERTGGSVSTLTIQRTQQEDSAVYLCASSPTGSETQYFGPGTRLLVL.

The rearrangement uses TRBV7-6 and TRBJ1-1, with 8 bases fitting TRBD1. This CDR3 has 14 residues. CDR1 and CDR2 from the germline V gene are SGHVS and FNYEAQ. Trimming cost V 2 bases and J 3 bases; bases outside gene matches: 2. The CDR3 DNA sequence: TGTGCCAGCAGCTTACTGACAGGGGACACTGAAGCTTTCTTT. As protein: CASSLLTGDTEAFF. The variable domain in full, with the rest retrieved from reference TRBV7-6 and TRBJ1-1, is GAGVSQSPRYKVTKRGQDVALRCDPISGHVSLYWYRQALGQGPEFLTYFNYEAQQDKSGLPNDRFSAERPEGSISTLTIQRTEQRDSAMYRCASSLLTGDTEAFFGQGTRLTVV.

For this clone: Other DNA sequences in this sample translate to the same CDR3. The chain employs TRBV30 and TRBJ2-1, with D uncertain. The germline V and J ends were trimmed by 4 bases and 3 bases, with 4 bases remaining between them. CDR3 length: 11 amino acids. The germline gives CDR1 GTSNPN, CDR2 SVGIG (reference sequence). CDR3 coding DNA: TGTGCCTGGAAAGGCTACAATGAGCAGTTCTTC. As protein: CAWKGYNEQFF. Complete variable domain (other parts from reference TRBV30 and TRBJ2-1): SQTIHQWPATLVQPVGSPLSLECTVEGTSNPNLYWYRQAAGRGLQLLFYSVGIGQISSEVPQNLSASRPQDRQFILSSKKLLLSDSGFYLCAWKGYNEQFFGPGTRLTVL.

The CDR3 reads CASSSRRGRPYEQYF. The CDR3 DNA sequence: TGTGCCAGCAGCTCCCGGCGGGGCAGACCCTACGAGCAGTACTTC. The gene calls are TRBV7-8 and TRBJ2-7; D possibly corresponds to TRBD2 (6 bases). V was trimmed by 4 bases and J by 2 bases, leaving 15 bases between them. CDR3 length equals 15 residues. Germline V gene data show CDR1 as SGHVS and CDR2 as FQNEAQ.

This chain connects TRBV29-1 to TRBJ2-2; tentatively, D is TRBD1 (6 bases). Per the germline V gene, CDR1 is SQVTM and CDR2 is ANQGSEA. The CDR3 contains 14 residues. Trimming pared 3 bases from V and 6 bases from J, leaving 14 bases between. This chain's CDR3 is CSVEDSWSAGELFF. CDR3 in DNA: TGCAGCGTTGAGGACAGTTGGAGCGCCGGGGAGCTGTTTTTT.

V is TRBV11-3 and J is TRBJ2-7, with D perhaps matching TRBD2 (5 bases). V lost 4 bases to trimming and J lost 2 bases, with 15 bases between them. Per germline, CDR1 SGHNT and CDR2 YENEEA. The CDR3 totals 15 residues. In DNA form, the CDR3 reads TGTGCCAGCAGCTCTGGACCACCCGGGGCCTACGAGCAGTACTTC. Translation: CASSSGPPGAYEQYF.

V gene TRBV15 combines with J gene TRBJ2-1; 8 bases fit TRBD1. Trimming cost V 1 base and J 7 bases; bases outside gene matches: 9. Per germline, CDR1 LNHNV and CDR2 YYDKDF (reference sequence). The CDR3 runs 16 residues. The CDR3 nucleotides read TGTGCCACCAGCAGAGGGGAGGCGACAGGGGAAAATGAGCAGTTCTTC. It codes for CATSRGEATGENEQFF.

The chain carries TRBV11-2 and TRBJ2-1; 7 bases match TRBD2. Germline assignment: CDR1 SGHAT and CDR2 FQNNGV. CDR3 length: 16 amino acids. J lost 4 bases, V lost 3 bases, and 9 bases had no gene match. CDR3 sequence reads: CASSFFGLAEYNEQFF. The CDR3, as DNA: TGTGCCAGCAGCTTCTTTGGCCTAGCGGAGTACAATGAGCAGTTCTTC.

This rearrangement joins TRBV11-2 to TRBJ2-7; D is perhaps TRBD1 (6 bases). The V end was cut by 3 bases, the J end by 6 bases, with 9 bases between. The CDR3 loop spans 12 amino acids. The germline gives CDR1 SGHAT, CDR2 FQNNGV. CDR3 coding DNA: TGTGCCAGCAGCTTTAACAGGGTCGAGCAGTACTTC. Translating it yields CASSFNRVEQYF.

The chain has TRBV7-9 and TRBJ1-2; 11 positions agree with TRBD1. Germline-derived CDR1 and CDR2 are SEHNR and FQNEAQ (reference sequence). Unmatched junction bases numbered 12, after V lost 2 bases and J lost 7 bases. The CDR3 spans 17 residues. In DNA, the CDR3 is TGTGCCAGCAGCTTATGGTCCCCGGACAGGGGGCAGGGTGGCTACACCTTC. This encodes CASSLWSPDRGQGGYTF.

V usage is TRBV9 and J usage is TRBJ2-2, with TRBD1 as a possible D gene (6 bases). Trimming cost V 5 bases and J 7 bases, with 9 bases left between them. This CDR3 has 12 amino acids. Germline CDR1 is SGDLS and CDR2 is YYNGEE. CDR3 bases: TGTGCCAGCAGTCAGGGGAACGGGGAGCTGTTTTTT. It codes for CASSQGNGELFF.